The present entry profiles one T cell receptor (beta chain) with its context. This record belongs to a study of T cells after yellow fever vaccination. Study as a whole: Preparation of fractions with low cell numbers was performed using SMART-Seq v4 Ultra Low Input.

As TCR cDNA was made by 5'RACE template switching, a universal primer site and UMIs were added. TCRdb re-called the 5' RACE reads with MiXCR, one entry per CDR3 protein. This sample has roughly 320,000 distinct CDR3 sequences, with 9.5% to 12% found just once. V lost 4 bases to trimming and J lost 6 bases, with 8 bases between them. This CDR3 has 12 amino acids. Germline CDR1 reads SNHLY; CDR2 reads FYNNEI. This rearrangement joins TRBV2 to TRBJ2-3, with D unclear. This sequence originates from a man between 18 and 35 years old who received the YFV17D yellow fever vaccine. Sequencing was performed on CD4+ T cells sorted from PBMCs, taken 45 days after the yellow fever booster vaccination. The CDR3 DNA reads as TGTGCCAGCAGTGGGCGGTCCGATACGCAGTATTTT. Translation gives CASSGRSDTQYF. Complete variable domain (other parts from reference TRBV2 and TRBJ2-3): EPEVTQTPSHQVTQMGQEVILRCVPISNHLYFYWYRQILGQKVEFLVSFYNNEISEKSEIFDDQFSVERPDGSNFTLKIRSTKLEDSAMYFCASSGRSDTQYFGPGTRLTVL.